The following is a T cell receptor beta chain sequence with its context. The antigen is undetermined. Libraries were prepared by immunoSEQ multiplex PCR; TCRdb keeps only in-frame clonotypes and omits some of them. Seen here are about 14,000 clones, 70% to 85% observed once, and the top ten hold 25% to 30%. The data originate from a study of lymphopenia after photon versus proton radiotherapy. Study findings and constraints: After the lymphocyte nadir, photon-treated repertoires showed oligoclonal expansion, especially of CD8+ Temra cells. Photon-treated patients lost naive T cells and TCR diversity; proton-treated stayed stable.

From germline, CDR1 is WNHNN and CDR2 SYGVQD (reference sequence). Trimming at V came to 7 bases and at J to 9 bases, leaving 14 bases not matched to a gene. This CDR3 spans 17 amino acids. The sequencing here drew on peripheral blood, taken from a patient treated with photon-based radiotherapy. This receptor was taken from a man over 45 with gastric cancer. V usage is TRBV10-1 and J usage is TRBJ2-1, with 14 positions matching TRBD2. CDR3 in DNA: TGCGCCAGCAATCCGGGCCCGACTAGCGGGGGGGCAGGTGAGCAGTTCTTC. As protein: CASNPGPTSGGAGEQFF.